Shown below are 11 T cell receptor beta chains from a single sample sequenced in a study of post-analysis software for immune sequencing data. Overall study findings and caveats: Five TRBV segments were significantly more frequent in patients than in controls. TRBV5-6, TRBV5-1 and TRBV20-1 were among these segments.

Presence of unique molecular identifiers characterized the TCR beta cDNA libraries. TCRdb reanalysed the PCR reads using MiXCR and keeps one entry per CDR3 protein. This table holds approximately 570,000 distinct CDR3 sequences, around 40% found once. No cognate antigen is known for these TCRs. Sample: blood. These receptors came from a girl between 10 and 17 years old with multiple sclerosis.

This clonotype was recorded a few times. This rearrangement joins TRBV6-1 to TRBJ2-5; the D gene is possibly TRBD1 (5 bases). V was cut by 2 bases and J by 1 base, with 11 bases left in between. CDR3 length equals 15 residues. From germline, CDR1 is MNHNS and CDR2 SASEGT. The CDR3 sequence: CASSENWGSQETQYF. The CDR3 nucleotides are TGTGCCAGCAGTGAAAATTGGGGCTCCCAAGAGACCCAGTACTTC.

The count of this clonotype is one. A read error may account for a junction end that differs from germline. The chain has TRBV7-9 and TRBJ2-3; D is unclear. CDR1 is SEHNR and CDR2 is FQNEAQ in the germline V gene (reference sequence). The CDR3 sequence is 13 residues long. CDR3: CANSLSRTDTQYF. As DNA, the CDR3 is TGTGCCAACAGCTTATCCCGCACAGATACGCAGTATTTT.

The CDR3 DNA reads TGCGCCAGCAGCCCCGTTGGTTTATGGGGCTACACCTTC. Its protein is CASSPVGLWGYTF. The V gene is TRBV4-1, the J gene TRBJ1-2; D call uncertain. Between the trimmed V and J ends, which lost 4 bases and 8 bases, there was a span of 14 bases. This CDR3 is 13 amino acids long. Germline V gene lookup returns CDR1 MGHRA and CDR2 YSYEKL.

The chain carries TRBV20-1 and TRBJ2-3, with 7 bases identical to TRBD1. CDR3 length: 14 residues. Germline assignment: CDR1 DFQATT and CDR2 SNEGSKA (reference sequence). V shed 6 bases and J 7 bases; nucleotides not matched to a gene: 13. The CDR3 DNA is TGCAGTGCCCCGACAGGGCCCTTCCGTTATACGCAGTATTTT. Translating it yields CSAPTGPFRYTQYF.

V and J are TRBV12-3 or TRBV12-4 and TRBJ1-1; a possible D gene is TRBD1 (6 bases). This CDR3 has 14 amino acids. The V end was cut by 3 bases, the J end by 1 base, with 9 bases between. The CDR3 region has the DNA TGTGCCAGCAGTTTCGTGGGGGCGAACACTGAAGCTTTCTTT. Encoded protein: CASSFVGANTEAFF.

This clonotype was seen a handful of times. This chain uses TRBV12-3 or TRBV12-4 with TRBJ1-2; tentatively, D is TRBD1 (5 bases). The CDR3 is 14 amino acids. With 6 bases removed from V and 8 bases from J, the gap between germline ends came to 19 bases. The CDR3 coding sequence is TGTGCCAGCAGCCTAGGTGCCAGGGTCGACGGCTACACCTTC. As protein: CASSLGARVDGYTF.

This clonotype was detected only a few times. CDR3 in amino acids: CASPCDRRYLSSYNEQFF. The DNA of the CDR3 is TGTGCCAGCCCCTGTGACAGGCGCTACCTGAGCTCCTACAATGAGCAGTTCTTC. The chain recombines TRBV6-5 with TRBJ2-1; D may be TRBD1 (6 bases). The V end lost 8 bases, the J end lost 0 bases, and 23 bases lay between the germline ends. The CDR3 extends over 18 amino acids. CDR1 and CDR2 from the germline V gene are MNHEY and SVGAGI.

Only a few counts were recorded for this clonotype. The V call is TRBV7-2, the J call TRBJ2-7; 10 bases map to TRBD2. V shed 1 base and J 3 bases; nucleotides not matched to a gene: 3. The CDR3 is 15 residues long. Per germline, CDR1 SGHTA and CDR2 FQGNSA. The CDR3 DNA follows: TGTGCCAGCAGCTTAGAGACTAGCGGGTACTACGAGCAGTACTTC. It encodes CASSLETSGYYEQYF.

This clonotype was observed a handful of times. V is TRBV12-3 or TRBV12-4 and J is TRBJ1-2, with D perhaps matching TRBD1 (5 bases). This CDR3 has 14 residues. V dropped 4 bases and J dropped 5 bases, with 14 bases sitting between them. CDR3 bases: TGTGCCAGCAGTTCCCGGGACGCAGAGTATGGCTACACCTTC. Protein: CASSSRDAEYGYTF.

This clonotype was counted a single time. V is TRBV3-1 and J is TRBJ2-3, with 12 positions matching TRBD2. Germline CDR1 LGHDT, CDR2 YNNKEL (reference sequence). V dropped 1 base and J dropped 6; count of bases not matched to a gene: 5. This CDR3 region has 16 residues. CDR3 residues: CASSQGRLAGADTQYF. For the CDR3, the DNA is TGTGCCAGCAGCCAAGGACGACTAGCGGGAGCCGATACGCAGTATTTT.

This rearrangement joins TRBV5-1 to TRBJ1-5, with D possibly matching TRBD1 (6 bases). The CDR3 is 15 amino acids. V shed 2 bases and J shed 4 bases, with 13 bases lying between them. Germline lookup yields CDR1 SGHRS and CDR2 YFSETQ. The CDR3 loop reads CASSFRGAPNQPQHF. The CDR3 DNA follows: TGCGCCAGCAGCTTTAGGGGGGCACCGAATCAGCCCCAGCATTTT.